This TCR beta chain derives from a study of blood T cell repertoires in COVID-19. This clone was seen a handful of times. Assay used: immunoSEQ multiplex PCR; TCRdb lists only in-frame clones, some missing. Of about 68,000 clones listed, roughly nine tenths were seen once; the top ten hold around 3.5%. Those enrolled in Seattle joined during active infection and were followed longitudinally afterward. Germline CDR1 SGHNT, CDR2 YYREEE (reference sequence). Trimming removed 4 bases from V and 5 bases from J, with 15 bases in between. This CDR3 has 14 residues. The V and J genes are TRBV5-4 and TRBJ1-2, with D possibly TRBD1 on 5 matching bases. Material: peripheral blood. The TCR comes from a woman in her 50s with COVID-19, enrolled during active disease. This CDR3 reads CASSERTRVYGYTF. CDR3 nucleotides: TGTGCCAGCAGCGAACGGACAAGGGTATATGGCTACACCTTC.